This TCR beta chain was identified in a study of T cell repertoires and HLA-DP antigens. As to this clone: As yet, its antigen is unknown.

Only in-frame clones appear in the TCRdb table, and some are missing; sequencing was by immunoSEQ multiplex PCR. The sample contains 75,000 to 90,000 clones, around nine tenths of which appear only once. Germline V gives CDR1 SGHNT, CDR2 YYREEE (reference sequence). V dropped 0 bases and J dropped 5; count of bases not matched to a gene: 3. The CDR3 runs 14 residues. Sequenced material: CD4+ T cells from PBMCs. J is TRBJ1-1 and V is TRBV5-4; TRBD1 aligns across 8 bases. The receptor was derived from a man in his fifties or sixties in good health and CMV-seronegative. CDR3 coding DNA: TGTGCCAGCAGCTTGGAACAGGGGGTTACTGAAGCTTTCTTT. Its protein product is CASSLEQGVTEAFF.